Presented here are 27 T cell receptor beta chains from one specimen sequenced in a study of identical twins. TCRdb reprocessed the 5' RACE reads with MiXCR, giving one entry per CDR3 protein. The repertoire holds under 250,000 distinct CDR3 sequences, with roughly 10% as singletons. The material sequenced was memory (CD45RO+) T cells sorted from blood. All receptors derive from a woman aged 18-29 years in good health.

This rearrangement joins TRBV11-2 to TRBJ2-1, with TRBD2 as a possible D gene (6 bases). Germline values: CDR1 SGHAT, CDR2 FQNNGV. V lost 4 bases and J lost 10, with 11 bases in between. The CDR3 totals 12 residues. The CDR3 region has the DNA TGTGCCAGCAGCTCAGCGGGCCGGGAGCAGTTCTTC. It translates to CASSSAGREQFF.

The chain recombines TRBV5-1 with TRBJ2-5, with 8 bases matching TRBD2. With V trimmed by 4 bases and J by 2 bases, 4 bases remained unmatched. Germline V CDR1 and CDR2: SGHRS, YFSETQ. The CDR3 contains 14 residues. The CDR3 sequence: CASSPGTSQETQYF. The CDR3 DNA reads as TGCGCCAGCAGCCCTGGGACTAGTCAAGAGACCCAGTACTTC.

This clonotype has a count of ten or more. This rearrangement joins TRBV5-6 to TRBJ1-4; D is uncertain. This CDR3 is 14 amino acids long. The V gene's germline CDR1 is SGHDT and CDR2 YYEEEE. V lost 4 bases and J lost 4, with 11 bases in between. The CDR3 DNA follows: TGTGCCAGCAGCCGGACTGCGCGTAATGAAAAACTGTTTTTT. Its protein is CASSRTARNEKLFF.

The rearrangement joins TRBV2 to TRBJ2-4, with D perhaps given as TRBD1 or TRBD2 (5 bases each). V was shortened by 2 bases and J by 0 bases, with 8 bases between the two germline ends. The CDR3 is 15 amino acids. Looked up from germline, CDR1 is SNHLY and CDR2 is FYNNEI. The CDR3 sequence: CASSEWDLAKNIQYF. As DNA, the CDR3 is TGTGCCAGCAGTGAATGGGACCTAGCCAAAAACATTCAGTACTTC.

This clonotype was seen more than once but under ten times. The J gene is TRBJ1-1, the V gene TRBV18, with D unresolved. Germline V gene lookup returns CDR1 KGHSH and CDR2 LQKENI. The germline V and J ends were trimmed by 6 bases and 10 bases, with 21 bases remaining between them. The CDR3 loop spans 14 amino acids. CDR3 sequence: CASSPRPGDLAAFF. In DNA, the CDR3 is TGTGCCAGCTCCCCGAGACCCGGCGACTTGGCAGCTTTCTTT.

This clonotype was counted between two and nine times. The V call is TRBV20-1, the J call TRBJ2-1; TRBD2 agrees at 7 bases. This CDR3 is built from 16 residues. The trim removed 6 bases at V and 0 bases at J, leaving 11 bases unmatched. Germline lookup yields CDR1 DFQATT and CDR2 SNEGSKA (reference sequence). This CDR3 reads CSAGGVRPDSYNEQFF. CDR3 DNA: TGCAGTGCGGGGGGGGTTCGCCCAGACTCCTACAATGAGCAGTTCTTC.

This clonotype was observed a few times. The V and J genes are TRBV29-1 and TRBJ1-1; D uncertain. The germline CDR1 and CDR2 sequences are SQVTM and ANQGSEA. V was clipped by 3 bases and J by 5 bases, with 13 bases between them. CDR3 length: 13 residues. CDR3 residues: CSVDRIGGTEAFF. The CDR3 DNA sequence: TGCAGCGTTGATCGGATAGGCGGTACTGAAGCTTTCTTT.

This clonotype was picked up many times. This sequence joins TRBV18 and TRBJ1-3, with unresolved D. The CDR3 length is 12 residues. V dropped 3 bases and J dropped 4 bases, with 4 bases sitting between them. In germline, CDR1 is KGHSH, CDR2 LQKENI. This CDR3 reads CASSPGGNTIYF. The CDR3 DNA is TGTGCCAGCTCACCCGGAGGAAACACCATATATTTT.

This clonotype was recorded many times. The chain has TRBV7-9 and TRBJ1-4; no firm D call. This CDR3 contains 13 residues. The germline gives CDR1 SEHNR, CDR2 FQNEAQ (reference sequence). The V end lost 9 bases, the J end lost 0 bases, and 8 bases lay between the germline ends. The CDR3 DNA sequence: TGTGCCAGTTACAGCGCAACTAATGAAAAACTGTTTTTT. Residues: CASYSATNEKLFF.

This clonotype has ten or more counts. The chain uses TRBV10-3 and TRBJ2-3; D gene unclear. CDR1 and CDR2 (germline): ENHRY, SYGVKD. V lost 8 bases and J lost 2, with 5 bases in between. The CDR3 spans 11 residues. The DNA for the CDR3 is TGTGCCATCTCTAACACAGATACGCAGTATTTT. Translated: CAISNTDTQYF.

This clonotype has more than one count but fewer than ten. The chain couples TRBV4-3 to TRBJ2-7; D might be TRBD2 (6 bases). The length of the CDR3 is 16 residues. Trimming left V 0 bases short and J 1 base short, with 13 bases between. The germline V gene has CDR1 LGHNA and CDR2 YSLEER. CDR3 in DNA: TGCGCCAGCAGCCAAGATAAACGGGAGCCATCCTACGAGCAGTACTTC. It codes for CASSQDKREPSYEQYF.

This clonotype showed up many times. This chain joins TRBV29-1 and TRBJ1-1; D uncertain. This CDR3 is 10 amino acids long. CDR1 and CDR2 (germline): SQVTM, ANQGSEA. Written as DNA, the CDR3 is TGCAGTGCCGGGCACACTGAAGCTTTCTTT. Translating gives CSAGHTEAFF.

The chain is built from TRBV15 and TRBJ2-1; D may be TRBD2 (7 bases). This CDR3 is 16 amino acids long. Trimming removed 1 base at V and 2 bases at J, with 12 bases between. Germline V gene lookup returns CDR1 LNHNV and CDR2 YYDKDF (reference sequence). The CDR3 sequence: CATSRGGAGAYNEQFF. The DNA of the CDR3 is TGTGCCACCAGCAGAGGGGGGGCGGGGGCCTACAATGAGCAGTTCTTC. Based on the CDR3 plus reference TRBV15 and TRBJ2-1, the full variable domain is DAMVIQNPRYQVTQFGKPVTLSCSQTLNHNVMYWYQQKSSQAPKLLFHYYDKDFNNEADTPDNFQSRRPNTSFCFLDIRSPGLGDTAMYLCATSRGGAGAYNEQFFGPGTRLTVL.

This clonotype came up a few times. V usage is TRBV18 and J usage is TRBJ1-6; D is undetermined. The CDR3 totals 13 residues. The ends were cut back, 2 bases at V and 7 bases at J, with 6 bases in the middle. The germline V gene has CDR1 KGHSH and CDR2 LQKENI. This chain's CDR3 is CASSPGRNSPLHF. The DNA for the CDR3 is TGTGCCAGCTCACCAGGAAGGAATTCACCCCTCCACTTT.

CDR3 sequence reads: CASSQGCPDRGASSYEQYF. In DNA form, the CDR3 reads TGTGCCAGCAGCCAAGGATGCCCTGACAGGGGCGCGAGCTCCTACGAGCAGTACTTC. V is TRBV3-1 and J is TRBJ2-7, with 8 bases fitting TRBD1. The length of the CDR3 is 19 residues. Per germline, CDR1 LGHDT and CDR2 YNNKEL (reference sequence). V was clipped by 1 base and J by 0 bases; unmatched bases: 14.

This clonotype was counted at least ten times. This chain connects TRBV20-1 to TRBJ2-5, with D unresolved. The CDR3 length is 14 residues. V was pared by 3 bases and J by 4 bases, with 15 bases between. Germline V gene lookup returns CDR1 DFQATT and CDR2 SNEGSKA (reference sequence). CDR3 in amino acids: CSASAPGSRETQYF. The CDR3 DNA is TGCAGTGCTAGCGCTCCCGGATCCCGAGAGACCCAGTACTTC.

This clonotype was counted between two and nine times. The rearrangement uses TRBV29-1 and TRBJ2-3; 9 nucleotides align to TRBD2. Germline assignment: CDR1 SQVTM and CDR2 ANQGSEA. The CDR3 contains 13 residues. V gave up 6 bases and J gave up 4 bases; unmatched junction bases: 5. The chain's CDR3 is CSVGGGRADTQYF. CDR3 nucleotide sequence: TGCAGCGTCGGTGGCGGGAGGGCAGATACGCAGTATTTT.

This clonotype was seen many times. The genes are TRBV5-1 and TRBJ2-5; D is perhaps TRBD1 (5 bases). The CDR3 length is 15 residues. The V end was cut by 0 bases, the J end by 1 base, with 10 bases between. CDR1 is SGHRS and CDR2 is YFSETQ in the germline V gene. The CDR3 nucleotides are TGCGCCAGCAGCTTGGCCTGGGGCACCCAAGAGACCCAGTACTTC. Its translation: CASSLAWGTQETQYF.

This chain connects TRBV7-6 to TRBJ2-3; D may correspond to TRBD1 or TRBD2 (5 bases each). The germline V gene has CDR1 SGHVS and CDR2 FNYEAQ. With 2 bases removed from V and 9 bases from J, the gap between germline ends came to 15 bases. The CDR3 extends over 14 amino acids. CDR3 sequence: CASSLTPGDGTQYF. Here the CDR3 DNA reads TGTGCCAGCAGCTTAACCCCCGGGGACGGGACGCAGTATTTT. The full variable domain, with the rest looked up from reference TRBV7-6 and TRBJ2-3, is GAGVSQSPRYKVTKRGQDVALRCDPISGHVSLYWYRQALGQGPEFLTYFNYEAQQDKSGLPNDRFSAERPEGSISTLTIQRTEQRDSAMYRCASSLTPGDGTQYFGPGTRLTVL.

This clonotype was recorded a few times. The chain carries TRBV7-2 and TRBJ2-1, with D unclear. The CDR3 loop spans 16 amino acids. The ends were cut back, 2 bases at V and 0 bases at J, with 11 bases in the middle. Germline values: CDR1 SGHTA, CDR2 FQGNSA. CDR3 coding DNA: TGTGCCAGCAGCTTAAGACACGCTAGCTCCTACAATGAGCAGTTCTTC. Its translation is CASSLRHASSYNEQFF.

The V gene is TRBV2, the J gene TRBJ2-5; TRBD2 matches 12 bases. The CDR3 contains 15 residues. Germline assignment: CDR1 SNHLY and CDR2 FYNNEI. Trimming cost V 4 bases and J 4 bases; bases outside gene matches: 4. The CDR3 bases are TGTGCCAGCAGTGGCCAGGGACTAGCGGGAGAGACCCAGTACTTC. Residues: CASSGQGLAGETQYF.

The DNA for the CDR3 is TGCGCCAGCAGTGAGTCGTCCACCGCTTTCTTT. It translates to CASSESSTAFF. V gene TRBV10-2 combines with J gene TRBJ1-1; D is uncertain. The CDR3 is made up of 11 amino acids. Looked up from germline, CDR1 is WSHSY and CDR2 is SAAADI. V lost 0 bases and J 11 bases, leaving 7 bases between the germline ends.

The chain joins TRBV2 to TRBJ2-2, with D tentatively TRBD1 or TRBD2 (5 bases each). This CDR3 contains 11 residues. V dropped 8 bases and J dropped 4 bases, with 5 bases sitting between them. Germline loops: CDR1 SNHLY, CDR2 FYNNEI. CDR3 protein: CASGGTGELFF. Here the CDR3 DNA reads TGTGCCAGCGGGGGCACCGGGGAGCTGTTTTTT.

The V and J genes are TRBV20-1 and TRBJ2-7, with D tentatively TRBD1 (5 bases). V dropped 3 bases and J dropped 1 base, with 13 bases sitting between them. The CDR3 is 14 residues long. Germline V CDR1 and CDR2: DFQATT, SNEGSKA (reference sequence). In nucleotides, the CDR3 is TGCAGTGCTAGTTTCGGACACCTTTCCTACGAGCAGTACTTC. This codes for CSASFGHLSYEQYF.

The J gene is TRBJ2-2, the V gene TRBV18; a possible D gene is TRBD2 (5 bases). The CDR3 loop spans 15 amino acids. V lost 3 bases and J 4 bases, leaving 12 bases between the germline ends. CDR1 is KGHSH, CDR2 LQKENI, per germline. CDR3 loop: CASSPSEAATGELFF. CDR3 coding DNA: TGTGCCAGCTCACCGTCGGAGGCGGCCACCGGGGAGCTGTTTTTT.

The gene calls are TRBV7-3 and TRBJ1-1; D is ambiguous. CDR1 is SGHTA and CDR2 is FQGTGA in the germline V gene. The CDR3 is 14 residues long. Trimming left V 5 bases short and J 3 bases short, with 13 bases between. The CDR3 DNA reads TGTGCCAGCAGCCAGGCGCCCGCGGACACTGAAGCTTTCTTT. This gives the protein CASSQAPADTEAFF.

In this sample, this clonotype turned up many times. The chain's CDR3 is CASSSSRGVSTGELFF. The CDR3 region has the DNA TGTGCCAGCAGTTCCTCGAGGGGAGTGAGCACCGGGGAGCTGTTTTTT. The V gene is TRBV6-5, the J gene TRBJ2-2; D is tentatively TRBD1 or TRBD2 (5 bases each). Trimming cost V 4 bases and J 4 bases, with 16 bases left between them. The CDR3 contains 16 residues. Per the germline V gene, CDR1 is MNHEY and CDR2 is SVGAGI.